Each of the 27 T cell receptor beta chains below was sequenced from the same sample in a study of T cell clonality in common variable immunodeficiency. Data came from immunoSEQ multiplex PCR; TCRdb stores just in-frame clones and leaves some out. The sample presents tens of thousands of clones, none singletons. These receptors have no identified antigens. Overall study results and limits: Common variable immunodeficiency TCR beta sequences reportedly had fewer deletions and N-nucleotide insertions.

The sequencing input was peripheral blood mononuclear cells. These receptors all come from a human donor with common variable immunodeficiency.

This clone is judged medium-sized. The read ends 3 residues before the CDR3 terminus; that terminus is restored from the germline J gene. This chain connects TRBV12-3 or TRBV12-4 to TRBJ1-4, with a weak D call TRBD1 (5 bases). Trimming shortened V by 6 bases and J by 8 bases, and 19 bases separated the two germline ends. The CDR3 loop spans 15 amino acids. The CDR3 DNA, read in part, is TGTGCCAGCAGCTCACCCGGTGGGGAGGGGGAAAAA. Translation gives CASSSPGGEGEK. From start to end, the CDR3 is CASSSPGGEGEKLFF.

Details on this clone: From the germline J gene comes the end of the CDR3, since the read stops 3 residues before it. The rearrangement uses TRBV2 and TRBJ2-7, with 7 bases lining up with TRBD2. The trim removed 1 base at V and 4 bases at J, leaving 10 bases unmatched. In germline, CDR1 is SNHLY, CDR2 FYNNEI. The CDR3 runs to 16 residues. The sequenced CDR3 bases are TGTGCCAGCAGTGAAGTCGGAGCGGGACGAGGGTACGAG. It specifies CASSEVGAGRGYE. The full CDR3 protein is CASSEVGAGRGYEQYF.

This clone has at least ten counts. CDR3 bases read: TGTGCCAGCAGTATACCTGGACTAGCGGAACGCTACGAG. Translating gives CASSIPGLAERYE. The CDR3, in full, reads CASSIPGLAERYEQYF. V is TRBV2 and J is TRBJ2-7; 10 bases fit TRBD2. The CDR3 goes on 3 residues after the read ends, and that part is filled in from the germline J gene. CDR1 and CDR2 from the germline V gene are SNHLY and FYNNEI. The CDR3 has 16 amino acids. With 5 bases clipped from V and 3 bases from J, the junction kept 10 bases outside the gene matches. The variable domain in full, completed from reference TRBV2 and TRBJ2-7, reads EPEVTQTPSHQVTQMGQEVILRCVPISNHLYFYWYRQILGQKVEFLVSFYNNEISEKSEIFDDQFSVERPDGSNFTLKIRSTKLEDSAMYFCASSIPGLAERYEQYFGPGTRLTVT.

This clone was observed a handful of times. Read sequence stops 3 residues before the CDR3 end, and the germline J gene provides the missing end. The chain joins TRBV7-2 to TRBJ1-5; the D is unclear. The CDR3 runs 14 residues. In germline, CDR1 is SGHTA, CDR2 FQGNSA. V was cut by 5 bases and J by 0 bases, with 8 bases left in between. The CDR3 bases that were read are TGTGCCAGCAGCCAATACAGTAGCAATCAGCCC. The encoded protein is CASSQYSSNQP. The full CDR3 reads CASSQYSSNQPQHF.

This clone was recorded many times. Read sequence stops 3 residues before the CDR3 end, and the germline J gene provides the missing end. The rearrangement uses TRBV4-2 and TRBJ2-7, with 9 bases matching TRBD2. V dropped 1 base and J dropped 4; count of bases not matched to a gene: 5. The CDR3 totals 15 residues. Germline CDR1 LGHNA, CDR2 YNFKEQ. The CDR3 sequence: CASSQGTAGGYEQYF. The sequenced CDR3 bases are TGTGCCAGCAGCCAAGGTACGGCGGGAGGGTACGAG.

This clone was counted at least ten times. The CDR3 goes on 3 residues after the read ends, and that part is filled in from the germline J gene. J is TRBJ2-3 and V is TRBV5-4; the D is unclear. This CDR3 has 13 residues. V lost 3 bases and J 0 bases, leaving 5 bases between the germline ends. Germline-derived CDR1 and CDR2 are SGHNT and YYREEE (reference sequence). CDR3 loop: CASSYSSTDTQYF. The sequenced CDR3 bases are TGTGCCAGCAGCTATTCTAGCACAGATACG.

Many counts were recorded for this clone. The DNA ends 3 residues before the CDR3 does, and the rest of the CDR3 is filled in from the germline J gene. This rearrangement joins TRBV19 to TRBJ1-2, with D perhaps matching TRBD1 (6 bases). The V end lost 1 base, the J end lost 3 bases, and 15 bases lay between the germline ends. Looked up from germline, CDR1 is LNHDA and CDR2 is SQIVND (reference sequence). The CDR3 runs 16 residues. The DNA read from the CDR3 is TGTGCCAGTAGTATAGGGGCCCCACAGGGCTACTATGGC. The encoded protein is CASSIGAPQGYYG. The full CDR3 protein is CASSIGAPQGYYGYTF.

Note on this clone: The read stops 3 residues short of the end of the CDR3; the missing end is completed from the germline J gene. V usage is TRBV7-2 and J usage is TRBJ2-1; D gene unclear. V was cut by 10 bases and J by 0 bases, with 16 bases left in between. This CDR3 region has 15 residues. CDR1 SGHTA and CDR2 FQGNSA come from the germline V gene. CDR3 DNA, as far as it was read: TGTGCCACAGTCTTAGCTCCCAACTCCTACAATGAG. It codes for CATVLAPNSYNE. The full CDR3 reads CATVLAPNSYNEQFF.

Comments on this clone: Read sequence stops 3 residues before the CDR3 end, and the germline J gene provides the missing end. The chain has TRBV30 and TRBJ2-7; tentatively, D is TRBD2 (5 bases). CDR1 and CDR2 from the germline V gene are GTSNPN and SVGIG (reference sequence). The V end lost 2 bases, the J end lost 4 bases, and 9 bases lay between the germline ends. There are 12 residues in the CDR3. The sequenced CDR3 bases are TGTGCCTGGAGTACGGGGTCGTACGAG. Protein sequence: CAWSTGSYE. The full CDR3 is CAWSTGSYEQYF.

This clone came up a few times. With the read ending 3 residues before the CDR3 end, the germline J gene is used to fill in that end. Other DNA sequences in this specimen translate into the identical CDR3. The chain uses TRBV7-7 and TRBJ2-1; D is ambiguous. V lost 1 base to trimming and J lost 5 bases, with 6 bases between them. Germline CDR1 reads SSHAT; CDR2 reads FNYEAQ (reference sequence). The CDR3 totals 13 residues. CDR3 DNA, as far as it was read: TGTGCCAGCAGCTTAGAATCTGACAATGAG. Translation: CASSLESDNE. The CDR3 in its entirety is CASSLESDNEQFF.

A remark on this clone: Read data end 3 residues before the CDR3 end; the end is taken from the germline J gene. This rearrangement joins TRBV19 to TRBJ2-5; no reliable D call. Germline CDR1 LNHDA, CDR2 SQIVND (reference sequence). This CDR3 comprises 14 residues. Trimming left V 5 bases short and J 7 bases short, with 17 bases between. The CDR3 DNA, read in part, is TGTGCCAGTAGTCCAGACACCGGCTTCGGGACC. Its protein product is CASSPDTGFGT. The whole CDR3 sequence is CASSPDTGFGTQYF. Supplemented by reference TRBV19 and TRBJ2-5, the full variable domain reads DGGITQSPKYLFRKEGQNVTLSCEQNLNHDAMYWYRQDPGQGLRLIYYSQIVNDFQKGDIAEGYSVSREKKESFPLTVTSAQKNPTAFYLCASSPDTGFGTQYFGPGTRLLVL.

With respect to this clone: Read sequence stops 3 residues before the CDR3 end, and the germline J gene provides the missing end. The chain combines TRBV5-1 with TRBJ2-1, with D maybe TRBD1 (5 bases). This CDR3 has 14 residues. Deletions cut 0 bases from V and 6 bases from J, with 10 bases between. CDR1 SGHRS and CDR2 YFSETQ come from the germline V gene. Partial CDR3 DNA: TGCGCCAGCAGCTTGGATCAGGGTCCCAATGAG. Encoded protein: CASSLDQGPNE. The full-length CDR3 reads as CASSLDQGPNEQFF.

This clone came up a few times. CDR3 region: CASSLGGGYEQYF. The sequenced CDR3 bases are TGTGCCAGCAGCTTGGGGGGAGGATACGAG. The chain uses TRBV11-2 and TRBJ2-7; D might be TRBD2 (6 bases). The CDR3 extends 3 residues past the end of the read, so its final part is completed from the germline J gene. Germline values: CDR1 SGHAT, CDR2 FQNNGV. The CDR3 length is 13 residues. V lost 3 bases, J lost 4 bases, and 10 bases lay in between.

This clone was found a few times. Read sequence stops 3 residues before the CDR3 end, and the germline J gene provides the missing end. This sequence joins TRBV7-9 and TRBJ1-4; D might be TRBD1 (5 bases). CDR3 size: 13 residues. The ends were cut back, 5 bases at V and 6 bases at J, with 10 bases in the middle. CDR1 and CDR2 (germline): SEHNR, FQNEAQ (reference sequence). CDR3 DNA, as far as it was read: TGTGCCAGCAGCAGAGGGGTGGATGAAAAA. It yields the protein CASSRGVDEK. The full CDR3 is CASSRGVDEKLFF.

Details on this clone: At one end, the junction sequence differs from germline, possibly due to a read error. The CDR3 extends 3 residues past the end of the read, so its final part is completed from the germline J gene. This rearrangement joins TRBV7-9 to TRBJ1-1; D gene unclear. Germline loops: CDR1 SEHNR, CDR2 FQNEAQ (reference sequence). CDR3 length: 13 amino acids. The CDR3 region is CSSSSGRGTEAFF. CDR3 DNA (partial): TGTTCCAGCAGCTCTGGACGGGGTACTGAA.

Notes on this clone: The read halts 3 residues ahead of the CDR3 end, with the missing end drawn from the germline J gene. The rearrangement joins TRBV7-3 to TRBJ1-2; no firm D call. Trimming cost V 5 bases and J 5 bases, with 21 bases left between them. CDR1 is SGHTA and CDR2 is FQGTGA in the germline V gene. The CDR3 has 16 amino acids. The CDR3 bases that were read are TGTGCCAGCAGCAACGCTGGGCCTGCCGATTGGTATGGC. This sequence encodes CASSNAGPADWYG. The complete CDR3 protein is CASSNAGPADWYGYTF.

This clone was found many times. The CDR3 reads CASSSAGTSGSQYF. The covered CDR3 bases are TGTGCCAGCAGCTCCGCCGGGACTAGCGGGAGT. The chain links TRBV28 to TRBJ2-4; 14 bases are shared with TRBD2. The read terminates 3 residues before the CDR3 end, so the remaining end is supplied by the germline J gene. Germline assignment: CDR1 MDHEN and CDR2 SYDVKM. The CDR3 spans 14 residues.

This clone was detected a few times. The CDR3 goes on 3 residues after the read ends, and that part is filled in from the germline J gene. This sequence joins TRBV6-2 or TRBV6-3 and TRBJ2-2, with D uncertain. CDR1 MNHEY and CDR2 SVGEGT come from the germline V gene. CDR3 length: 12 residues. Between the trimmed V and J ends, which lost 8 bases and 5 bases, there was a span of 9 bases. CDR3 protein: CASLRHTGELFF. CDR3 DNA (partial): TGTGCCAGCCTTCGACATACCGGGGAG.

Points on this clone: The read terminates 3 residues ahead of where the CDR3 ends, so the germline J gene completes it. V usage is TRBV7-9 and J usage is TRBJ1-4, with D maybe TRBD1 (6 bases). The CDR3 has 14 amino acids. Trimming removed 3 bases from V and 8 bases from J, with 13 bases in between. Germline values: CDR1 SEHNR, CDR2 FQNEAQ (reference sequence). Incomplete CDR3 DNA: TGTGCCAGCAGCTTTGGGGGCCCTAGAGAAAAA. Translation gives CASSFGGPREK. The entire CDR3 reads CASSFGGPREKLFF.

To note about this clone: Sequencing ends 3 residues short of the CDR3 end; the germline J gene provides the rest. V gene TRBV2 combines with J gene TRBJ2-1; 9 bases map to TRBD2. V shed 7 bases and J 5 bases; nucleotides not matched to a gene: 9. CDR3 length: 15 residues. The germline V gene has CDR1 SNHLY and CDR2 FYNNEI. The CDR3 protein is CASIPAGGPHNEQFF. Incomplete CDR3 DNA: TGTGCCAGCATCCCGGCGGGAGGGCCCCACAATGAG.

As for this clone: The CDR3 end falls 3 residues outside the read, so it is completed with the germline J gene. This rearrangement joins TRBV7-6 to TRBJ1-3; the match to TRBD1 covers 7 bases. V lost 4 bases, J lost 1 base, and 1 base stayed unmatched. The germline V gene has CDR1 SGHVS and CDR2 FNYEAQ. This CDR3 has 14 residues. The covered CDR3 bases are TGTGCCAGCAGCTCAGGGGGTTCTGGAAACACC. Its protein is CASSSGGSGNT. The entire CDR3 reads CASSSGGSGNTIYF.

Comments on this clone: The read terminates 3 residues before the CDR3 end, so the remaining end is supplied by the germline J gene. V usage is TRBV30 and J usage is TRBJ1-5; D not resolved. This CDR3 comprises 14 residues. V lost 2 bases and J lost 5, with 13 bases in between. Germline-derived CDR1 and CDR2 are GTSNPN and SVGIG (reference sequence). The part of the CDR3 DNA that was read is TGTGCCTGGAGTTTAGGGTATGGTGATCAGCCC. Translated, it gives CAWSLGYGDQP. Given in full, the CDR3 is CAWSLGYGDQPQHF.

Note on this clone: The sequence runs out 3 residues before the end of the CDR3; the remainder is reconstructed from the germline J gene. The chain has TRBV5-1 and TRBJ1-3; 11 bases fit TRBD1. The CDR3 contains 16 residues. Trimming took 4 bases from V and 9 from J; bases not matched to a gene: 12. CDR1 SGHRS and CDR2 YFSETQ come from the germline V gene. The CDR3 DNA, read in part, is TGCGCCAGCAGCACTGGACAGGGGGCGAGTGGGCGCACC. It codes for CASSTGQGASGRT. The whole CDR3 sequence reads CASSTGQGASGRTIYF.

This clone was observed a handful of times. The observed sequence ends 3 residues before the CDR3 terminus, with the missing tail filled in from the germline J gene. V is TRBV7-9 and J is TRBJ1-5; the match to TRBD1 covers 8 bases. The CDR3 contains 15 residues. From germline, CDR1 is SEHNR and CDR2 FQNEAQ (reference sequence). V lost 5 bases, J lost 1 base, and 4 bases stayed unmatched. The sequenced part of the CDR3 DNA is TGTGCCAGCAGCGCCGGACAGGGAAGCAATCAGCCC. Protein product: CASSAGQGSNQP. The whole CDR3 protein reads CASSAGQGSNQPQHF.

To note about this clone: From the germline J gene comes the end of the CDR3, since the read stops 3 residues before it. J is TRBJ2-1 and V is TRBV19, with a weak D call TRBD2 (6 bases). Trimming cost V 7 bases and J 4 bases, with 17 bases left between them. The CDR3 spans 15 residues. The V gene's germline CDR1 is LNHDA and CDR2 SQIVND (reference sequence). The CDR3 DNA, read in part, is TGTGCCAGTATCCCGGGACTCCCCTCGTACAATGAG. This translates into CASIPGLPSYNE. The entire CDR3 sequence reads CASIPGLPSYNEQFF.

About this clone: The CDR3 end is not reached by the read, which stops 3 residues before it; the germline J gene fills it in. This chain links TRBV2 with TRBJ1-4; 10 nucleotides align to TRBD1. CDR3 length: 16 residues. CDR1 and CDR2 from the germline V gene are SNHLY and FYNNEI. Trimming took 6 bases from V and 8 from J; bases not matched to a gene: 12. Partial CDR3 DNA: TGTGCCAGCAGCTCTTCACTGACAGGGGGCTCAGAAAAA. Its protein product is CASSSSLTGGSEK. The entire CDR3 reads CASSSSLTGGSEKLFF. Using reference TRBV2 and TRBJ1-4 for the parts outside the CDR3, the full variable domain is EPEVTQTPSHQVTQMGQEVILRCVPISNHLYFYWYRQILGQKVEFLVSFYNNEISEKSEIFDDQFSVERPDGSNFTLKIRSTKLEDSAMYFCASSSSLTGGSEKLFFGSGTQLSVL.

In the case of this clone: The read finishes 3 residues shy of the CDR3 end, and the germline J gene is used to complete it. V usage is TRBV5-1 and J usage is TRBJ2-5; 11 bases agree with TRBD2. Germline CDR1 reads SGHRS; CDR2 reads YFSETQ. Trimming at V came to 4 bases and at J to 2 bases, leaving 4 bases not matched to a gene. The CDR3 is made up of 15 amino acids. The CDR3 DNA, read in part, is TGCGCCAGCAGCAAGGGACTAGCGGCTCAAGAGACC. The encoded protein is CASSKGLAAQET. The full CDR3 is CASSKGLAAQETQYF.